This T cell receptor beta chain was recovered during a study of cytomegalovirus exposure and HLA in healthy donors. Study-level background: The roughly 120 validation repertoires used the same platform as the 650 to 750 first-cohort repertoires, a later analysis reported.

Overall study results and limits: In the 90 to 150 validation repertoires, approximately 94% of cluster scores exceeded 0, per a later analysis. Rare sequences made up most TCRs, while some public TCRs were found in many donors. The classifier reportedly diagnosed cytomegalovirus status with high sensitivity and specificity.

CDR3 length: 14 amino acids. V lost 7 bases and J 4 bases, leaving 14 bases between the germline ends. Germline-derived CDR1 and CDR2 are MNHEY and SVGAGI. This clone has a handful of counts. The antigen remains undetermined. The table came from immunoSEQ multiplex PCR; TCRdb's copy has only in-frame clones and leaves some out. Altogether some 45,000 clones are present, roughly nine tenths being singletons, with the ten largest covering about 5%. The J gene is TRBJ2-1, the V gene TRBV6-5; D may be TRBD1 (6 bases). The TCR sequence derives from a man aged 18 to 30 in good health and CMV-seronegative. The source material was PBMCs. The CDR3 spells CASNRGQNYNEQFF. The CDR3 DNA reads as TGTGCCAGCAACCGAGGACAGAATTACAATGAGCAGTTCTTC.